This TCR beta chain came from a study of response to subunit inactivated influenza vaccine. Using its own MiXCR run on the RT-PCR reads, TCRdb lists one record per CDR3 protein. The sample records around 760,000 distinct CDR3 sequences, more than 11% being singletons. Germline V lookup: CDR1 MGHRA, CDR2 YSYEKL. The V end was cut by 1 base, the J end by 1 base, with 23 bases between. The CDR3 is 19 residues long. The sample here was PBMCs from blood, taken around 14 days before vaccination. The clonotype comes from a middle-aged man who received an inactivated influenza vaccine. The V call is TRBV4-1, the J call TRBJ2-7; D tentatively reads TRBD1 or TRBD2 (6 bases each). The CDR3 DNA is TGCGCCAGCAGCCAAGGCGTGGGGGGCGGCAGGATAGATTCCTACGAGCAGTACTTC. Translating gives CASSQGVGGGRIDSYEQYF.